Here is one T cell receptor beta chain with its context. Its antigen remains unidentified. The CDR3 extends over 17 amino acids. Germline V gene data show CDR1 as LNHNV and CDR2 as YYDKDF (reference sequence). Trimming stripped 1 base from V and 3 bases from J, with 16 bases between. This specimen comes from a study of siplizumab effects on memory and regulatory T cells. Study-level findings and limits: Apparently more diverse than memory cells, naive T cells also seemed major alloresponse contributors. Sequences below about 10^-5 frequency were poorly captured. As a result, only a minor fraction of alloreactive clones mapped to unstimulated subsets.

The assay covered approximately 10^5 TCR templates per sample. Repertoires were generated with immunoSEQ multiplex PCR, while TCRdb's copy carries only in-frame clones and drops some. Found here are roughly 50,000 clones, over 90% of them singletons; the top ten hold more than 15%. The TCR originated in a human donor in good health. V gene TRBV15 combines with J gene TRBJ2-1; possibly TRBD1 for D (5 bases). The sequenced sample was CD8+ T cells sorted from blood. CDR3 protein: CATSRGFDRTLYNEQFF. The CDR3 nucleotides are TGTGCCACCAGCAGAGGGTTCGACAGAACACTCTACAATGAGCAGTTCTTC.